Listed here are 27 T cell receptor beta chains from one sample, sequenced in a study of blood T cell repertoires in COVID-19. Here immunoSEQ multiplex PCR was the method, and the copy in TCRdb shows in-frame clones only, minus some. This repertoire shows 150,000 or so clones, roughly 84% found once; its top ten account for around 5%. Material for sequencing was peripheral blood. The receptors were gathered from a woman in her forties or fifties with COVID-19, enrolled during active disease.

This clone was observed once. The rearrangement uses TRBV7-9 and TRBJ1-3, with D possibly being TRBD1 (6 bases). Trimming removed 4 bases at V and 0 bases at J, with 16 bases between. This CDR3 is 17 amino acids long. Looked up from germline, CDR1 is SEHNR and CDR2 is FQNEAQ (reference sequence). The CDR3: CASSSLTGSFSGNTIYF. CDR3 in DNA: TGTGCCAGCAGCTCCCTGACAGGTTCCTTCTCTGGAAACACCATATATTTT.

The chain uses TRBV19 and TRBJ2-2; D may be TRBD1 (6 bases). The CDR3 is 14 amino acids. CDR1 is LNHDA and CDR2 is SQIVND in the germline V gene (reference sequence). Trimming took off 6 bases at V and 0 bases at J, with 8 bases between the two ends. As DNA, the CDR3 is TGTGCCAGTAGGGACAGACCGAACACCGGGGAGCTGTTTTTT. Its translation is CASRDRPNTGELFF.

About this clone itself: Sequence at one end of the junction differs from germline and may be a read error. The chain employs TRBV10-3 and TRBJ1-6; 11 bases align to TRBD1. Per the germline V gene, CDR1 is ENHRY and CDR2 is SYGVKD. The CDR3 is 15 amino acids. CDR3 nucleotides: TGTGCCATCAGTGATAGGGACAGGGGGGCCTGGATGGCCTTCTTT. Its translation is CAISDRDRGAWMAFF.

CDR3 loop: CASSPGGYEQYF. The CDR3 DNA reads as TGTGCCAGCAGTCCAGGGGGCTACGAGCAGTACTTC. The genes are TRBV11-3 and TRBJ2-7, with 7 bases aligning to TRBD1. Germline V gene sequence: CDR1 SGHNT, CDR2 YENEEA. V lost 6 bases to trimming and J lost 3 bases; unmatched junction nucleotides: 2. This CDR3 comprises 12 residues.

This clone has only one observation. The rearrangement joins TRBV18 to TRBJ2-1; weak D call: TRBD2 (5 bases). This CDR3 spans 14 amino acids. Trimming cost V 3 bases and J 8 bases, with 14 bases left between them. The germline V gene has CDR1 KGHSH and CDR2 LQKENI. The CDR3 region has the DNA TGTGCCAGCTCACCTGGAAACGGGGTCCATGAGCAGTTCTTC. Protein sequence: CASSPGNGVHEQFF.

The V call is TRBV6-5, the J call TRBJ2-7; possibly TRBD2 for D (7 bases). The length of the CDR3 is 13 residues. V lost 6 bases, J lost 3 bases, and 12 bases lay in between. CDR1 is MNHEY, CDR2 SVGAGI, per germline. The CDR3 is CASSEGGNYEQYF. In DNA, the CDR3 is TGTGCCAGCAGCGAGGGGGGGAACTACGAGCAGTACTTC.

This chain joins TRBV5-6 and TRBJ2-5; D may be TRBD1 (5 bases). CDR3 length: 16 amino acids. V shed 3 bases and J shed 5 bases, with 20 bases lying between them. Germline values: CDR1 SGHDT, CDR2 YYEEEE. The chain's CDR3 is CASSSPWSRDGETQYF. The CDR3 nucleotides read TGTGCCAGCAGCTCCCCCTGGTCCAGGGATGGGGAGACCCAGTACTTC.

The chain is built from TRBV11-2 and TRBJ2-7, with D possibly matching TRBD1 (6 bases). This CDR3 contains 12 residues. Trimming removed 6 bases at V and 4 bases at J, with 10 bases between. The germline CDR1 and CDR2 sequences are SGHAT and FQNNGV. In nucleotides, the CDR3 is TGTGCCAGCAGTCGACAGGTGTACGAGCAGTACTTC. It specifies CASSRQVYEQYF.

This sequence joins TRBV5-1 and TRBJ2-7, with a possible D match to TRBD2 (6 bases). The CDR3 loop spans 15 amino acids. Germline assignment: CDR1 SGHRS and CDR2 YFSETQ. V lost 3 bases and J 6 bases, leaving 19 bases between the germline ends. CDR3 residues: CASSWGTAVGGEQYF. The CDR3 nucleotides are TGCGCCAGCAGCTGGGGGACGGCCGTCGGGGGCGAGCAGTACTTC.

This chain connects TRBV28 to TRBJ2-4; tentative D call: TRBD2 (7 bases). Trimming pared 1 base from V and 8 bases from J, leaving 12 bases between. The germline gives CDR1 MDHEN, CDR2 SYDVKM. This CDR3 comprises 14 residues. CDR3 in amino acids: CASSLFQGRDIQYF. In DNA, the CDR3 is TGTGCCAGCAGTTTATTCCAGGGGAGGGACATTCAGTACTTC. Together with reference TRBV28 and TRBJ2-4, the CDR3 gives the full variable domain: DVKVTQSSRYLVKRTGEKVFLECVQDMDHENMFWYRQDPGLGLRLIYFSYDVKMKEKGDIPEGYSVSREKKERFSLILESASTNQTSMYLCASSLFQGRDIQYFGAGTRLSVL.

V gene TRBV9 combines with J gene TRBJ2-3; TRBD2 matches at 11 bases. The CDR3 is 17 amino acids. Germline trimming cut 6 bases from V and 2 bases from J; bases unmatched to any gene: 11. CDR1 SGDLS and CDR2 YYNGEE come from the germline V gene. The CDR3: CASNTQAGLADTDTQYF. The CDR3 nucleotides are TGTGCCAGCAACACCCAAGCGGGACTAGCGGACACAGATACGCAGTATTTT.

CDR3 protein: CASRRQGSRTEAFF. CDR3 nucleotide sequence: TGTGCCAGCCGCCGACAGGGGAGCCGCACTGAAGCTTTCTTT. The chain has TRBV6-5 and TRBJ1-1; 8 bases are shared with TRBD1. J lost 4 bases, V lost 8 bases, and 9 bases had no gene match. This CDR3 has 14 amino acids. CDR1 MNHEY and CDR2 SVGAGI come from the germline V gene.

The rearrangement links TRBV6-6 to TRBJ1-1; possible D gene TRBD1, 5 bases. The CDR3 loop spans 14 amino acids. V was pared by 0 bases and J by 6 bases, with 11 bases between. CDR1 and CDR2 (germline): MNHNY, SVGAGI (reference sequence). CDR3 sequence (DNA): TGTGCCAGCAGTTACTCGGGGGGTGTAGCTGAAGCTTTCTTT. Amino acid sequence: CASSYSGGVAEAFF.

This clone was counted once. The J gene is TRBJ1-2, the V gene TRBV5-1; 11 bases are a match to TRBD1. V lost 3 bases and J lost 4; bases outside the gene matches: 5. The CDR3 spans 15 residues. CDR1 is SGHRS and CDR2 is YFSETQ in the germline V gene. The DNA of the CDR3 is TGCGCCAGCAGCTGGGGGACAGGGGGAAGCTATGGCTACACCTTC. Its protein is CASSWGTGGSYGYTF.

The chain joins TRBV27 to TRBJ2-2; 7 bases map to TRBD2. V gave up 5 bases and J gave up 6 bases; unmatched junction bases: 0. Germline lookup yields CDR1 MNHEY and CDR2 SMNVEV (reference sequence). CDR3 length: 12 residues. DNA of the CDR3: TGTGCCAGCAGTGGGGGGGCCGGGGAGCTGTTTTTT. Protein product: CASSGGAGELFF.

V is TRBV12-5 and J is TRBJ2-7; maybe TRBD1 (6 bases). Between the trimmed V and J ends, which lost 3 bases and 5 bases, there was a span of 11 bases. The CDR3 totals 13 residues. Germline V gives CDR1 LGHNT, CDR2 FRNRAP. Written as DNA, the CDR3 is TGTGCTAGTGGTTTAGCTCCAGGGGACGAGCAGTACTTC. Its translation: CASGLAPGDEQYF.

The gene calls are TRBV6-5 and TRBJ2-6; D perhaps matches TRBD2 (5 bases). The CDR3 consists of 15 residues. From germline, CDR1 is MNHEY and CDR2 SVGAGI. The germline V and J ends were trimmed by 7 bases and 4 bases, with 14 bases remaining between them. CDR3 in amino acids: CASTPQRVGANVLTF. Here the CDR3 DNA reads TGTGCCAGCACCCCCCAGAGGGTGGGGGCCAACGTCCTGACTTTC.

The chain links TRBV5-6 to TRBJ1-5; maybe TRBD1 (5 bases). The ends were cut back, 2 bases at V and 2 bases at J, with 11 bases in the middle. Germline lookup yields CDR1 SGHDT and CDR2 YYEEEE. CDR3 length: 15 amino acids. In DNA form, the CDR3 reads TGTGCCAGCAGCTTTGGGGGGGTAGGCAATCAGCCCCAGCATTTT. Protein product: CASSFGGVGNQPQHF.

The chain recombines TRBV5-6 with TRBJ2-7; D possibly corresponds to TRBD2 (5 bases). The CDR3 runs to 13 residues. The V end was cut by 0 bases, the J end by 4 bases, with 8 bases between. From germline, CDR1 is SGHDT and CDR2 YYEEEE. CDR3 amino acids: CASSLARTYEQYF. DNA of the CDR3: TGTGCCAGCAGCTTGGCTAGGACTTACGAGCAGTACTTC. The full variable domain, rest sourced from reference TRBV5-6 and TRBJ2-7, is DAGVTQSPTHLIKTRGQQVTLRCSPKSGHDTVSWYQQALGQGPQFIFQYYEEEERQRGNFPDRFSGHQFPNYSSELNVNALLLGDSALYLCASSLARTYEQYFGPGTRLTVT.

There are a few counts of this clone. The chain links TRBV5-4 to TRBJ1-1, with TRBD1 as a possible D gene (6 bases). Trimming pared 2 bases from V and 5 bases from J, leaving 10 bases between. The CDR3 loop spans 13 amino acids. CDR1 is SGHNT and CDR2 is YYREEE in the germline V gene (reference sequence). CDR3 in DNA: TGTGCCAGCAGCTTACAGGGTGTGACTGAAGCTTTCTTT. Translating gives CASSLQGVTEAFF.

In the case of this clone: Other DNA sequences within the sample encode an identical CDR3. The chain is built from TRBV7-2 and TRBJ2-2, with no clear D. Germline V gives CDR1 SGHTA, CDR2 FQGNSA. This CDR3 is 14 amino acids long. Trimming took 2 bases from V and 4 from J, leaving 8 bases between them. CDR3 sequence (DNA): TGTGCCAGCAGCTTATCCGGGTCCACCGGGGAGCTGTTTTTT. Residues: CASSLSGSTGELFF.

The V gene is TRBV24-1, the J gene TRBJ2-3; 10 nucleotides align to TRBD2. V shed 3 bases and J 2 bases; nucleotides not matched to a gene: 4. The CDR3 length is 16 residues. Per germline, CDR1 KGHDR and CDR2 SFDVKD. As DNA, the CDR3 is TGTGCCACCAGTGATGGGAGCGGGGGGGACACAGATACGCAGTATTTT. Translating gives CATSDGSGGDTDTQYF.

J is TRBJ2-5 and V is TRBV6-1; maybe TRBD2 (6 bases). The CDR3 sequence is 13 residues long. The V gene lost 3 bases and the J gene lost 5 bases, with 10 bases spanning the gap. CDR1 is MNHNS and CDR2 is SASEGT in the germline V gene. CDR3: CASSETRGETQYF. The CDR3 DNA is TGTGCCAGCAGTGAGACTAGAGGGGAGACCCAGTACTTC.

CDR3 in amino acids: CASSELAGDLTGELFF. In DNA form, the CDR3 reads TGTGCCAGCAGTGAATTAGCGGGGGATTTAACCGGGGAGCTGTTTTTT. V is TRBV2 and J is TRBJ2-2; TRBD2 aligns across 9 bases. V lost 2 bases, J lost 5 bases, and 6 bases stayed unmatched. Per the germline V gene, CDR1 is SNHLY and CDR2 is FYNNEI. The CDR3 length is 16 residues.

This chain connects TRBV7-9 to TRBJ2-3; possibly TRBD1 for D (6 bases). V was pared by 3 bases and J by 3 bases, with 10 bases between. CDR1 and CDR2 from the germline V gene are SEHNR and FQNEAQ (reference sequence). The CDR3 consists of 14 residues. In DNA form, the CDR3 reads TGTGCCAGCAGCTTCTTCCAGGGGACAGATACGCAGTATTTT. Translating gives CASSFFQGTDTQYF.

The chain links TRBV23-1 to TRBJ1-1; 7 bases agree with TRBD1. TRBV23-1 is sorted into the ORF group, with uncertain function. With 4 bases clipped from V and 0 bases from J, the junction kept 11 bases outside the gene matches. The CDR3 has 17 residues. In DNA form, the CDR3 reads TGCGCCAGCAGTCTACCTTACAAGAGGGGGCTGAACACTGAAGCTTTCTTT. It is translated as CASSLPYKRGLNTEAFF.

CDR3 DNA sequence: TGTGCCAGCAGCCAAGACCCGGGACAGGGGAGCAATCAGCCCCAGCATTTT. It translates to CASSQDPGQGSNQPQHF. This chain joins TRBV3-1 (or the pseudogene TRBV3-2) and TRBJ1-5, with 10 bases that match TRBD1. Germline CDR1 LGHDT, CDR2 YNNKEL (reference sequence). The CDR3 sequence is 17 residues long. V lost 0 bases and J lost 1; bases outside the gene matches: 3.